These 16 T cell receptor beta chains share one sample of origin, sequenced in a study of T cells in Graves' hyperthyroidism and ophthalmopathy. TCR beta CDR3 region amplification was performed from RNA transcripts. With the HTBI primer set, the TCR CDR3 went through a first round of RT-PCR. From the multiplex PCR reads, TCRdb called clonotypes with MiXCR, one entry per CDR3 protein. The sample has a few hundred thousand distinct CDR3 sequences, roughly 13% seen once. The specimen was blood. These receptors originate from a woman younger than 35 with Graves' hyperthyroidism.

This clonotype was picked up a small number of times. The CDR3 region has the DNA TGTGCCAGCAGATTCCCCATAGCGGGACCTGGAGCCGGGGAGCTGTTTTTT. Its protein is CASRFPIAGPGAGELFF. J is TRBJ2-2 and V is TRBV11-2, with 8 bases aligning to TRBD2. The junction had 15 bases not matched to a gene; V was cut back by 6 bases and J by 6 bases. This CDR3 contains 17 residues. Germline CDR1 reads SGHAT; CDR2 reads FQNNGV.

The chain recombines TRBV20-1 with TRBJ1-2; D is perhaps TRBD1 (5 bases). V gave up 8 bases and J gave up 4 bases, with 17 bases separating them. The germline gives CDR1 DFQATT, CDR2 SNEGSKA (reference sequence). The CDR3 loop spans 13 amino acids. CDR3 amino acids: CSTNPTTAYGYTF. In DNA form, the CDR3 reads TGCAGTACCAACCCGACGACAGCCTATGGCTACACCTTC.

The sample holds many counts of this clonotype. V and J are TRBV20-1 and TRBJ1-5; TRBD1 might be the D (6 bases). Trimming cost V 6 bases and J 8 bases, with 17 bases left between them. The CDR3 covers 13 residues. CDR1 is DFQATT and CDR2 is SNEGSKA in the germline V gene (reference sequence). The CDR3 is CSATPTGEKPQHF. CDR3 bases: TGCAGTGCAACCCCGACAGGAGAGAAGCCCCAGCATTTT.

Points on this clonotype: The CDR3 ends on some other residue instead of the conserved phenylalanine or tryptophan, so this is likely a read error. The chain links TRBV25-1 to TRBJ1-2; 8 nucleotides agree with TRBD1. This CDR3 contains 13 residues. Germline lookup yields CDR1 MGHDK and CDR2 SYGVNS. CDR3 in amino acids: CATSRGRSYGYTL. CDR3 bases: TGTGCTACCAGCAGGGGGCGTTCCTATGGCTACACCCTC.

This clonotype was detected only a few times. The CDR3 sequence: CASGMNTEAFF. The CDR3 DNA reads as TGTGCTAGTGGAATGAACACTGAAGCTTTCTTT. The chain is built from TRBV12-5 and TRBJ1-1; the D is unclear. Germline lookup yields CDR1 LGHNT and CDR2 FRNRAP. CDR3 size: 11 residues. The ends were cut back, 6 bases at V and 0 bases at J, with 2 bases in the middle.

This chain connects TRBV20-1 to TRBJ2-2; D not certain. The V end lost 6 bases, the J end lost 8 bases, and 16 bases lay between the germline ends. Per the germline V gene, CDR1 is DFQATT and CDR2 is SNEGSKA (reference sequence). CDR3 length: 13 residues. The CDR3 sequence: CSARTPGFGELFF. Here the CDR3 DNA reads TGCAGTGCCCGGACCCCCGGGTTTGGGGAGCTGTTTTTT.

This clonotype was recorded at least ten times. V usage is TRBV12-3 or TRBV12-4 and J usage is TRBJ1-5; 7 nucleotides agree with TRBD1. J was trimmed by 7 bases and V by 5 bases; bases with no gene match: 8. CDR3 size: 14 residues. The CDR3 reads CASSAGQYQQPQHF. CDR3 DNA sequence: TGTGCCAGCAGTGCGGGACAGTATCAACAGCCCCAGCATTTT.

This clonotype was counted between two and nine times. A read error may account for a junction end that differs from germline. CDR3 amino acids: CASSPSWAGQETQCF. CDR3 bases: TGTGCCAGCAGTCCCTCTTGGGCAGGACAAGAGACCCAGTGCTTC. The V gene is TRBV2, the J gene TRBJ2-5, with D possibly TRBD1 on 5 matching bases. The CDR3 sequence is 15 residues long. Germline values: CDR1 SNHLY, CDR2 FYNNEI.

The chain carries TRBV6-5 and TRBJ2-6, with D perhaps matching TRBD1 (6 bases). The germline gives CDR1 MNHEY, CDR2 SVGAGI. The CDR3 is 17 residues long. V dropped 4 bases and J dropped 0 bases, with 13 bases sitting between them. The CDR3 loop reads CASSFQGQSSGANVLTF. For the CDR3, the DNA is TGTGCCAGCAGTTTCCAGGGACAAAGCTCTGGGGCCAACGTCCTGACTTTC.

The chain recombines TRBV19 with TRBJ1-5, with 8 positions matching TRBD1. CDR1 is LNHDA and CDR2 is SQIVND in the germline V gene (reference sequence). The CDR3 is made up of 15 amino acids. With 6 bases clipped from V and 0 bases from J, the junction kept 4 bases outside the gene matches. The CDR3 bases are TGTGCCAGTAGGGGCAGGGGGCATAGCAATCAGCCCCAGCATTTT. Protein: CASRGRGHSNQPQHF. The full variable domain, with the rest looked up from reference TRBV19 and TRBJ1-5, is DGGITQSPKYLFRKEGQNVTLSCEQNLNHDAMYWYRQDPGQGLRLIYYSQIVNDFQKGDIAEGYSVSREKKESFPLTVTSAQKNPTAFYLCASRGRGHSNQPQHFGDGTRLSIL.

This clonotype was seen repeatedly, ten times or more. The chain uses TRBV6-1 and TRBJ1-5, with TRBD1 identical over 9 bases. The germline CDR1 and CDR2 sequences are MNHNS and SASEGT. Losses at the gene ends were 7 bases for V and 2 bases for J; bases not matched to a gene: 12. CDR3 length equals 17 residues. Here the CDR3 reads CASIRDRVFSGNQPQHF. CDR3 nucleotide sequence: TGTGCCAGCATCCGGGACAGGGTATTTTCGGGCAATCAGCCCCAGCATTTT.

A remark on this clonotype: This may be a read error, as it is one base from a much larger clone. The CDR3 DNA is TGTGCCAGTCAGGGGCAGGGCAAATTCAATGAGCAGTACTTC. Its protein is CASQGQGKFNEQYF. The chain uses TRBV2 and TRBJ2-1; TRBD1 is a possible D gene (6 bases). Near its end, the DNA agrees better with TRBJ2-7, so the J call may be wrong. Germline V gene lookup returns CDR1 SNHLY and CDR2 FYNNEI. The CDR3 runs to 14 residues.

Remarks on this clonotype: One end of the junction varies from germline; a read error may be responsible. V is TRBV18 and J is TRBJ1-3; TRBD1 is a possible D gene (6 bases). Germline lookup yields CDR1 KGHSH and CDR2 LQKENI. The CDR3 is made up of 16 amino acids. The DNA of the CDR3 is TGTGCCAGCTCACGGGACACAGACACCTCTGGAAGCACCATATATTTT. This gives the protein CASSRDTDTSGSTIYF.

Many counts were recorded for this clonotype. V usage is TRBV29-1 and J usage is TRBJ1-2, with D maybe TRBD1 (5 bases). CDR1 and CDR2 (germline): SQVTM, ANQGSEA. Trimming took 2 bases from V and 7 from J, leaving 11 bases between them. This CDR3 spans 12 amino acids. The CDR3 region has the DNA TGCAGCGTTGAATGGGGGGTACGTGGCTACACCTTC. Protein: CSVEWGVRGYTF.

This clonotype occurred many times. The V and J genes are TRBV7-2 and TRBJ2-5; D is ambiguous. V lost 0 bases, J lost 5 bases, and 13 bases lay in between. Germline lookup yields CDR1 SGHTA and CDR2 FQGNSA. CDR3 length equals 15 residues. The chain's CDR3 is CASSLALGPRETQYF. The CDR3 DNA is TGTGCCAGCAGCTTAGCGCTAGGACCCAGGGAGACCCAGTACTTC.

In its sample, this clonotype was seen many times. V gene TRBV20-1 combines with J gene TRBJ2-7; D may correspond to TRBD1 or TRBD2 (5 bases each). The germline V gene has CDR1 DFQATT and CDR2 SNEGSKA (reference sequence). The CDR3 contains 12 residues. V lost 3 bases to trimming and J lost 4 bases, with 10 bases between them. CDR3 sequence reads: CSARGTMYEQYF. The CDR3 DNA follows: TGCAGTGCTAGGGGGACCATGTACGAGCAGTACTTC.